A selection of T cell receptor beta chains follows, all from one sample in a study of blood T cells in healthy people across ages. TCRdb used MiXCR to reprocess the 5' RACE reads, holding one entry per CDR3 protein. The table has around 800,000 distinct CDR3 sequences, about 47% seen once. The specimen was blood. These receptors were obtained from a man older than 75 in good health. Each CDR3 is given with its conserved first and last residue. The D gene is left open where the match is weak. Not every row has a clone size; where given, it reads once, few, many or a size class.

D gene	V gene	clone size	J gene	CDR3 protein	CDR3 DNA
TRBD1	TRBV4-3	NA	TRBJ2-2	CASSPDRGGGGNTGELFF	TGCGCCAGCAGCCCGGACAGGGGAGGAGGAGGAAACACCGGGGAGCTGTTTTTT
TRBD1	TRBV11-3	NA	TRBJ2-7	CASSVDRVVETRYF	TGTGCCAGCAGCGTGGACAGGGTGGTTGAGACCCGGTACTTC
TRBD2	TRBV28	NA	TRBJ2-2	CASSATSGRILSGELFF	TGTGCCAGCAGCGCGACTAGCGGGAGGATCCTTTCCGGGGAGCTGTTTTTT
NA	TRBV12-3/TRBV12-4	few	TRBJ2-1	CASSFRWESSYNEQFF	TGTGCCAGCAGTTTTCGCTGGGAGAGCTCCTACAATGAGCAGTTCTTC
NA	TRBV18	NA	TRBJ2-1	CASAPSSNEQFF	TGTGCCAGCGCACCCAGTTCGAATGAGCAGTTCTTC
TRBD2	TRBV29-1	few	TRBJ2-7	CSVVGRTSGRARSYEQYF	TGCAGCGTTGTCGGAAGGACTAGCGGGAGGGCCCGGTCCTACGAGCAGTACTTC
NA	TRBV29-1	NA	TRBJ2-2	CSGLTGFTGELFF	TGCAGCGGACTGACGGGGTTCACCGGGGAGCTGTTTTTT
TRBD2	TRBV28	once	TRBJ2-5	CASSTDSSGRETQYF	TGTGCCAGCAGCACCGATTCTAGCGGGAGGGAGACCCAGTACTTC
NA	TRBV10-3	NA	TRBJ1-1	CAISTTVNEAFF	TGTGCCATCAGTACTACAGTTAATGAAGCTTTCTTT
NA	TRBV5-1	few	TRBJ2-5	CASSSTTGSDEQYF	TGCGCCAGCAGCTCTACGACTGGATCTGATGAGCAGTACTTC
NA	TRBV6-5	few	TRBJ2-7	CASSYDRWGSYEQYF	TGTGCCAGCAGTTACGACAGGTGGGGCTCCTACGAGCAGTACTTC